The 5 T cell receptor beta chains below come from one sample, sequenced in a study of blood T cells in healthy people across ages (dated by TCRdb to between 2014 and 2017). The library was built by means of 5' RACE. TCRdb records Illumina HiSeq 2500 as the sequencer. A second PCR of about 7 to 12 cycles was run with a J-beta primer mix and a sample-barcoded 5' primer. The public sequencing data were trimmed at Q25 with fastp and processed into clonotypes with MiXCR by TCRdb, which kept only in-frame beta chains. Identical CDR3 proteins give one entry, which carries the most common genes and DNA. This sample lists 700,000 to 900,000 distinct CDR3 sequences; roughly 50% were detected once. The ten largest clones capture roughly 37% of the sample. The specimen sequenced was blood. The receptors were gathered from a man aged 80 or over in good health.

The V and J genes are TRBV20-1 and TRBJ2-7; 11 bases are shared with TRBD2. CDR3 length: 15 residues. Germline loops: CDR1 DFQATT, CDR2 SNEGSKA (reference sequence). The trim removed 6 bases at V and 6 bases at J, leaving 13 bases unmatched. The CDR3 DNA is TGCAGTGCCACCGGGACTAGCGGTAAAGGGGCCGAGCAGTACTTC. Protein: CSATGTSGKGAEQYF.

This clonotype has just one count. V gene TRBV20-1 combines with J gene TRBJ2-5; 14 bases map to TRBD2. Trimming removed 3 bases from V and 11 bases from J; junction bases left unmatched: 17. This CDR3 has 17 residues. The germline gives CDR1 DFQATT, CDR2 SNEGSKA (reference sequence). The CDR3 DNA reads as TGCAGTGCTAGGAGACTAGCGGGAGGGCCGGGCTACAATGAGCAGTACTTC. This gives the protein CSARRLAGGPGYNEQYF.

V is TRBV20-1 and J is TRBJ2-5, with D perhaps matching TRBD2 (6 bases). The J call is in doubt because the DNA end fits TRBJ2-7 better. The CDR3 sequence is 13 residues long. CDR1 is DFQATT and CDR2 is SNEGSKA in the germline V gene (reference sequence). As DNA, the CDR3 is TGCAGTGCTAGAGCTGGCGGAGGGGACGAGCAGTACTTC. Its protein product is CSARAGGGDEQYF.

CDR3 protein: CASSLRQVPYEQYF. The CDR3 bases are TGTGCCAGCAGCTTAAGACAAGTCCCCTACGAGCAGTACTTC. This chain uses TRBV7-3 with TRBJ2-7; unclear D gene. The CDR3 loop spans 14 amino acids. Germline V CDR1 and CDR2: SGHTA, FQGTGA. The V end was cut by 1 base, the J end by 2 bases, with 9 bases between. Full variable domain (remainder filled in from reference TRBV7-3 and TRBJ2-7): GAGVSQTPSNKVTEKGKYVELRCDPISGHTALYWYRQSLGQGPEFLIYFQGTGAADDSGLPNDRFFAVRPEGSVSTLKIQRTERGDSAVYLCASSLRQVPYEQYFGPGTRLTVT.

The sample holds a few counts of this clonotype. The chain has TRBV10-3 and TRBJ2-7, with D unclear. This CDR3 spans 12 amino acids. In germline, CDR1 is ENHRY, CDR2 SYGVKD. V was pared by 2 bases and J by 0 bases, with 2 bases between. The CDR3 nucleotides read TGTGCCATCAGTGAGAACTCCTACGAGCAGTACTTC. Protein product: CAISENSYEQYF.